This TCR beta chain appears in the sequencing data of a study of OX40 agonist ivuxolimab in advanced cancers. Study in general: Those treated in dose escalation had hepatocellular carcinoma, melanoma, renal cell cancer or head and neck cancer. Three patients had partial responses: one hepatocellular carcinoma, two cutaneous melanoma.

Produced via immunoSEQ multiplex PCR; TCRdb's table is partial and in-frame only. Of roughly 20,000 clones in the sample, roughly 86% were seen once. In regard to this clone: Its target is unknown.

This CDR3 contains 15 residues. Germline CDR1 reads SGHAT; CDR2 reads FQNNGV. Between the trimmed V and J ends, which lost 5 bases and 0 bases, there was a span of 13 bases. Patients with autoimmune history or systemic immunosuppression were excluded. Overall study results and limits: By week 6 at 0.1 to 3.0 mg/kg, blood CD4+ and CD8+ T cells had expanded clonally.

This chain links TRBV11-2 with TRBJ1-2; D unresolved. The source material was CD4+ or CD8+ T cells sorted from blood, sampled in a trial of the OX40 agonist ivuxolimab. The TCR sequence derives from an adult with an advanced solid tumor such as melanoma, head and neck, liver or kidney cancer. In nucleotides, the CDR3 is TGTGCCAGCAGCGTTGACATTCTAGCTAACTATGGCTACACCTTC. Encoded protein: CASSVDILANYGYTF.